This T cell receptor (beta chain) was profiled in a study of response to subunit inactivated influenza vaccine (dated by TCRdb to the late 2010s). With respect to the entire study: Deep quantitative profiling of the T cell receptor repertoire was used in the study to follow responses to a trivalent subunit inactivated influenza vaccine.

A note on this clonotype: The antigen this receptor binds is unknown. No base-level quality is on record; no much larger clone is a single base apart.

CDR1 and CDR2, looked up from the germline V gene (reference sequence), are DFQATT and SNEGSKA. From its cysteine to its phenylalanine, the CDR3 spans 16 amino acids. The read is trimmed to its CDR3 DNA, 48 bases read in frame from base 1. V and J lose 3 bases and 4 bases, and a span of 19 bases separates them. Libraries were constructed by RT-PCR. Reads for this sample came from an Illumina HiSeq 2500. TCRdb trimmed public reads at Q25 via fastp, called clones via MiXCR and kept in-frame beta chains. Each record represents a unique CDR3 protein, reported with the most common genes and DNA among its rows. For this sample there are around 520,000 distinct CDR3 sequences; 25% appear just once. The ten largest make up around 2% of the sample. Paper-wide results and their limitations: The authors suggested that each seasonal influenza vaccination may recruit only a limited number of new T cells.

This TCR was recovered from a man aged 50-59 years who received an inactivated influenza vaccine. Donor details come from another sample of the same person, matched by shared clones. The sample here was CD4+ T cells sorted from PBMCs, taken approximately 5 days after vaccination. The rearrangement joined TRBV20-1 to TRBJ2-1; a tentative D call is TRBD1 (6 bases match). The CDR3 region: CSASSPGQGSYNEQFF. The nucleotide sequence is TGCAGTGCTAGTAGTCCGGGGCAGGGGTCGTACAATGAGCAGTTCTTC.